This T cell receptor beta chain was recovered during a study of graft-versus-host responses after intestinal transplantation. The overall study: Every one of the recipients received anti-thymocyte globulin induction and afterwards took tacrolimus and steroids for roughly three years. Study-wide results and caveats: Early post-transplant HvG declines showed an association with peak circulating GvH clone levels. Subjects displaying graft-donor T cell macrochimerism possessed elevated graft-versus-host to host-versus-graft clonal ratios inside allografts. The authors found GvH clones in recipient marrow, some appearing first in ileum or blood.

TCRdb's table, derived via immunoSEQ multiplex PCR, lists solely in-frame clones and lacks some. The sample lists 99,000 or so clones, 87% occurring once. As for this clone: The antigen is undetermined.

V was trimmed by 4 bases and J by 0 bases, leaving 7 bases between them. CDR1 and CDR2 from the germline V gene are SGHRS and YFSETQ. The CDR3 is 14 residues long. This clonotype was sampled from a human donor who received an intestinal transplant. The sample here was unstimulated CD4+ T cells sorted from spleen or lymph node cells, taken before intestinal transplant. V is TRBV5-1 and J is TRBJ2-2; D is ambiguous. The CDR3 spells CASSRTANTGELFF. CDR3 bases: TGCGCCAGCAGCCGGACGGCGAACACCGGGGAGCTGTTTTTT. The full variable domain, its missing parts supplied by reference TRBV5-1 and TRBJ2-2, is KAGVTQTPRYLIKTRGQQVTLSCSPISGHRSVSWYQQTPGQGLQFLFEYFSETQRNKGNFPGRFSGRQFSNSRSEMNVSTLELGDSALYLCASSRTANTGELFFGEGSRLTVL.